This T cell receptor beta chain came from a study of beta chain features in type 1 diabetes listed by TCRdb under 2018. Study-level background: Mean age, gender distribution, total cell number and subset yield did not differ between patients and healthy donors. The study compared TCRB repertoires of sorted circulating CD4+ T cell subsets between recently diagnosed type 1 diabetes patients and matched healthy donors. Whereas all 28 donors provided naive and central memory subsets, regulatory and stem cell-like memory subsets were isolated from just 8 patients and roughly eight healthy donors. A total of over 95,000,000 sorted cells were examined across all samples, and RNA yield correlated strongly with the number of cells per subset. Overall study outcomes, separate from this receptor: PCR may preferentially amplify shorter templates, but because patient and control samples were amplified and corrected together, any resulting skew would affect both groups equally. Because cDNA rather than genomic DNA was sequenced, highly expressing activated cells could have been over-represented, although no difference in activation and CD3 levels was found between groups. Because small numbers of individuals were included in the HLA sub-analyses, any influence of HLA type on TCRB rearrangement was left unresolved. Naive, central memory and regulatory TCRB repertoires appeared to be more alike among patients than among healthy donors. Patients with type 1 diabetes made fewer insertions and deleted more nucleotides at VDJ recombination sites, implying thymic rearrangement abnormalities. Type 1 diabetes patients showed a moderate but significant shortening of TCRB CDR3 length in all four CD4+ subsets.

The entire amount of isolated RNA was reverse transcribed using the High Capacity cDNA Reverse Transcription Kit, so the sequenced TCRB transcripts were expressed ones. Naive, central memory and regulatory T cell samples underwent deep immunoSEQ sequencing, averaging about 3.3 million total reads per sample. After sorted cells were lysed in RLT buffer, RNA was extracted with DNase-treated RNeasy Micro or Mini kits, with the choice depending on cell number. Each cell subset was processed on its own to prevent cross-contamination, while patient and healthy donor samples were processed together. TCRB sequences were amplified from cDNA with the immunoSEQ multiplex PCR, producing 87-bp fragments spanning the CDR3 region. Sequencing of the amplicons was performed on the Illumina HiSeq platform. From the authors' description of their analysis: PCR bias was corrected computationally using synthetic template baselines, and reads within Hamming distance 2 were collapsed, with unmergeable singletons discarded. Reads were aligned against IMGT so that V, D and J genes, CDR3 length and insertions or deletions at six rearrangement sites could be assigned. Within each subset, clonotype counts were normalized to sorted cell number, and only after that were true diversity and Gini coefficients computed with the tcR R package. The overlap coefficient, calculated on TCRB nucleotide sequences, was used to measure repertoire sharing. Out-of-frame TCRB sequences from naive cells were analyzed as a proxy for the pre-selection repertoire. The immuneACCESS repertoire file appears here via TCRdb, limited to in-frame rearrangements. These files lack a portion of the clones; in checked studies, under half of the deficit traces to unresolved V genes, and the cause of the others is not known. V, J and clone size are taken as reported in that table, and D and trimming were inferred from the DNA itself. The sample table records roughly 230,000 clones; roughly a tenth of these occur just once. The top ten clonotypes cover over 0.015% of the sample.

Turning to this clone: Which antigen it targets is not known. No base quality values were provided; no much bigger clone lies one nucleotide off.

Each donor gave one peripheral blood draw, averaging around 0.11 L, which was collected into heparinised tubes. A BD FACSAria II was used to sort naive, central memory, regulatory and stem cell-like memory CD4+ T cells with a panel that included CD45RO, CCR7, CD25, CD127, CD95 and CD27. A purity above 95% was achieved for all sorted populations. PBMCs were isolated immediately by Lymphoprep density gradient centrifugation and stained directly without culture. So that batch effects would be minimized, each experiment stained and sorted samples in pairs, pairing one healthy donor with one patient. Relative to germline, V is 4 bases shorter and J is 1 base shorter, with 7 bases between their ends. Reading the germline V gene gives CDR1 MGHDK and CDR2 SYGVNS. Including the terminal cysteine and phenylalanine, the CDR3 comprises 13 residues. CDR3 DNA is the only sequence kept; it has 39 bases, read in frame from the first base.

The chain is encoded by TRBV25-1 joined to TRBJ1-1; the D gene is not confidently resolved. This clonotype was sampled from a man aged 30-40 years with type 1 diabetes. Material for sequencing was naive CD4+ T cells from blood. The intended sense of this specimen's cell subset or site label: true naive CD4+ T cells. The nucleotides read TGTGCCAGCAGTGGCGGTTGGAACACTGAAGCTTTCTTT. Its coded protein is CASSGGWNTEAFF.